A single sample gave rise to the 8 T cell receptor beta chains below, sequenced in a study of CD8+ T cells in alopecia areata. Patients with alopecia areata provided lesional scalp punch biopsies as well as peripheral blood. Sequencing templates came from extracted RNA that was reverse transcribed into cDNA. The protocol was immunoSEQ multiplex PCR, while the TCRdb copy is restricted to in-frame clones and leaves out a portion. The sample records about 5,700 clones, under 80% being singletons. Sequenced here: skin, sampled at week 0. These receptor sequences come from a human donor with alopecia areata.

The J gene is TRBJ1-2, the V gene TRBV25-1; D gene ambiguous. The CDR3 extends over 13 amino acids. Germline V lookup: CDR1 MGHDK, CDR2 SYGVNS. The V and J ends lost 6 bases and 6 bases respectively, with 14 bases between them. CDR3 in amino acids: CASRRTETHGYTF. CDR3 bases: TGTGCCAGCAGACGAACAGAGACACATGGCTACACCTTC.

To note about this clone: A much more abundant neighbour one base away suggests this may be a read error. The chain links TRBV1 to TRBJ2-5; the table's D call, TRBD2, has no DNA check behind it. TRBV1 is flagged as a pseudogene. The CDR3 spans 15 residues. Written as DNA, the CDR3 is TGCACCAGCAGAGAGAGACTAGCGGGGGAAGAGACCCAGTACTTC. The encoded protein is CTSRERLAGEETQYF.

V gene TRBV11-2 combines with J gene TRBJ1-1; 7 nucleotides align to TRBD1. The CDR3 extends over 17 amino acids. V lost 4 bases and J lost 0; bases outside the gene matches: 11. CDR1 SGHAT and CDR2 FQNNGV come from the germline V gene. The CDR3 bases are TGTGCCAGCAGCTCGACCGGGACAGAAGGACTGAACACTGAAGCTTTCTTT. It yields the protein CASSSTGTEGLNTEAFF.

As DNA, the CDR3 is TGTGCCAGTAGTATAGCTAGGCTAGCGGGGGGGTCTAGCTCCTACAATGAGCAGTTCTTC. It translates to CASSIARLAGGSSSYNEQFF. J is TRBJ2-1 and V is TRBV19; 12 positions match TRBD2. Germline values: CDR1 LNHDA, CDR2 SQIVND (reference sequence). The V gene end was trimmed by 1 base and the J gene end by 0 bases; junction bases not matched to a gene: 10. The CDR3 contains 20 residues. The full variable domain, in which reference TRBV19 and TRBJ2-1 provide the parts outside the CDR3, is DGGITQSPKYLFRKEGQNVTLSCEQNLNHDAMYWYRQDPGQGLRLIYYSQIVNDFQKGDIAEGYSVSREKKESFPLTVTSAQKNPTAFYLCASSIARLAGGSSSYNEQFFGPGTRLTVL.

DNA of the CDR3: TGTGCCAGTAGTATAGGGGCAGCATCAGATACGCAGTATTTT. Its protein is CASSIGAASDTQYF. The rearrangement uses TRBV19 and TRBJ2-3; D is ambiguous. Germline values: CDR1 LNHDA, CDR2 SQIVND (reference sequence). The CDR3 totals 14 residues. Trimming cost V 1 base and J 4 bases, with 9 bases left between them.

On this clone: It differs at one base from a far larger clone, so likely a read error. The J gene is TRBJ2-1, the V gene TRBV6-5, with D possibly being TRBD1 (5 bases). Germline V CDR1 and CDR2: MNHEY, SVGAGI. This CDR3 contains 14 residues. V lost 4 bases and J lost 7, with 14 bases in between. CDR3 in DNA: TGTGCCAGCAGTTTCTCGGGCAGGGTGAATGAGCAGTTCTTC. This translates into CASSFSGRVNEQFF.

The chain links TRBV5-1 to TRBJ2-7, with D possibly TRBD1 on 5 matching bases. In germline, CDR1 is SGHRS, CDR2 YFSETQ. V was trimmed by 0 bases and J by 7 bases, leaving 11 bases between them. CDR3 length: 13 residues. The CDR3 nucleotides read TGCGCCAGCAGCTTGGGACAGCCGACAGAGCAGTACTTC. Its translation is CASSLGQPTEQYF.

This chain links TRBV5-1 with TRBJ2-7, with 7 bases identical to TRBD1. Looked up from germline, CDR1 is SGHRS and CDR2 is YFSETQ. This CDR3 contains 13 residues. J lost 4 bases, V lost 2 bases, and 3 bases had no gene match. The chain's CDR3 is CASSFDRAYEQYF. The CDR3 DNA follows: TGCGCCAGCAGCTTTGACAGGGCGTACGAGCAGTACTTC.